These 24 T cell receptor beta chains originate from one sample sequenced in a study of blood T cells in healthy people across ages. Using a J-beta primer mix together with a sample-barcoded 5' primer, a second PCR was run for roughly 7 to 12 cycles. TCRdb ran MiXCR on the 5' RACE reads and lists one entry per CDR3 protein. The data contain a few hundred thousand distinct CDR3 sequences, about 49% of them singletons. Material for sequencing was blood. The receptor set was obtained from a man aged 55 to 69 in good health.

The chain has TRBV20-1 and TRBJ2-7; 8 positions agree with TRBD2. The J call is in doubt because the DNA end fits TRBJ2-5 better. Germline CDR1 and CDR2: DFQATT and SNEGSKA (reference sequence). CDR3 length equals 15 residues. CDR3 region: CSAIGSGEYIETQYF. Here the CDR3 DNA reads TGCAGTGCTATTGGTAGCGGGGAGTACATAGAGACCCAGTACTTC.

The chain joins TRBV27 to TRBJ1-6; possible D gene TRBD1, 6 bases. V was clipped by 6 bases and J by 7 bases, with 19 bases between them. This CDR3 is 16 amino acids long. Looked up from germline, CDR1 is MNHEY and CDR2 is SMNVEV (reference sequence). Here the CDR3 DNA reads TGTGCCAGCAGCCCAAGACCGGGACAAGGGAATTCACCCCTCCACTTT. This sequence encodes CASSPRPGQGNSPLHF.

This sequence joins TRBV5-1 and TRBJ2-4, with TRBD2 matching over 8 bases. CDR1 and CDR2 (germline): SGHRS, YFSETQ. V shed 3 bases and J 5 bases; nucleotides not matched to a gene: 13. The CDR3 is 17 amino acids. The CDR3 DNA reads TGCGCCAGCAGCTCAAACATTTGGACTAGCCGGGAAAACATTCAGTACTTC. Protein sequence: CASSSNIWTSRENIQYF.

The CDR3 DNA follows: TGTGCCAGCAGTGAGAACAGGGACACAGATACGCAGTATTTT. Translating it yields CASSENRDTDTQYF. This sequence joins TRBV2 and TRBJ2-3, with D perhaps TRBD1 (6 bases). The CDR3 is 14 amino acids. Trimming cost V 3 bases and J 2 bases, with 9 bases left between them. Germline V lookup: CDR1 SNHLY, CDR2 FYNNEI. Full variable domain (remainder filled in from reference TRBV2 and TRBJ2-3): EPEVTQTPSHQVTQMGQEVILRCVPISNHLYFYWYRQILGQKVEFLVSFYNNEISEKSEIFDDQFSVERPDGSNFTLKIRSTKLEDSAMYFCASSENRDTDTQYFGPGTRLTVL.

This clonotype was seen ten or more times. The chain carries TRBV9 and TRBJ2-1; 11 nucleotides align to TRBD2. CDR3 size: 17 residues. V shed 4 bases and J 4 bases; nucleotides not matched to a gene: 10. Germline V lookup: CDR1 SGDLS, CDR2 YYNGEE. For the CDR3, the DNA is TGTGCCAGCAGCCCTCCTGGGGGGACTAGCGGTTACAATGAGCAGTTCTTC. This gives the protein CASSPPGGTSGYNEQFF.

This clonotype showed up just a few times. The CDR3 region is CASSSTWGAGTEAFF. The DNA for the CDR3 is TGTGCCAGCAGTTCAACGTGGGGGGCAGGGACTGAAGCTTTCTTT. V gene TRBV12-3 or TRBV12-4 combines with J gene TRBJ1-1; possibly TRBD1 for D (6 bases). The CDR3 runs 15 residues. V lost 4 bases to trimming and J lost 5 bases, with 17 bases between them.

V is TRBV12-3 or TRBV12-4 and J is TRBJ2-4, with TRBD1 matching 12 bases. With the DNA end fitting TRBJ2-7 better, the J assignment may be wrong. This CDR3 spans 15 amino acids. The CDR3: CASKGGQGALHEQYF. CDR3 coding DNA: TGTGCCAGCAAGGGGGGACAGGGGGCGCTTCACGAGCAGTACTTC.

V is TRBV4-3 and J is TRBJ2-3; D remains unclear. This CDR3 spans 16 amino acids. Germline assignment: CDR1 LGHNA and CDR2 YSLEER. With 1 base removed from V and 0 bases from J, the gap between germline ends came to 11 bases. The CDR3 here is CASSQGPGLSTDTQYF. Here the CDR3 DNA reads TGCGCCAGCAGCCAAGGACCGGGCCTCAGCACAGATACGCAGTATTTT.

The CDR3 spells CASRDQGADGYTF. The CDR3 DNA follows: TGCGCCAGCAGGGACCAGGGGGCGGATGGCTACACCTTC. The chain combines TRBV5-1 with TRBJ1-2; 8 nucleotides align to TRBD1. This CDR3 spans 13 amino acids. After removal of 5 bases from V and 6 bases from J, the junction contained 6 bases not matched to a gene. Per the germline V gene, CDR1 is SGHRS and CDR2 is YFSETQ.

The genes are TRBV6-5 and TRBJ2-7; D might be TRBD1 (5 bases). The V end lost 0 bases, the J end lost 3 bases, and 15 bases lay between the germline ends. The CDR3 contains 16 residues. Germline CDR1 and CDR2: MNHEY and SVGAGI. In DNA form, the CDR3 reads TGTGCCAGCAGTTACTCGATAGGCGCTAGGGGCTACGAGCAGTACTTC. It codes for CASSYSIGARGYEQYF.

The chain uses TRBV20-1 and TRBJ1-2; 8 nucleotides match TRBD1. Trimming cost V 6 bases and J 4 bases; bases outside gene matches: 7. The germline V gene encodes CDR1 DFQATT and CDR2 SNEGSKA (reference sequence). The CDR3 sequence is 13 residues long. In nucleotides, the CDR3 is TGCAGTGCGCCGGACAGGGACGGCTATGGCTACACCTTC. This codes for CSAPDRDGYGYTF.

Many counts were recorded for this clonotype. The chain carries TRBV10-3 and TRBJ2-3, with 11 bases that match TRBD1. Germline V lookup: CDR1 ENHRY, CDR2 SYGVKD. J gave up 5 bases and V 10 bases, and 8 bases lay outside the gene matches. The CDR3 has 14 residues. The CDR3 DNA reads TGTGCCACCCGAGCGGGACAGGGGGTAGATACGCAGTATTTT. This sequence encodes CATRAGQGVDTQYF.

This clonotype was observed once. This rearrangement joins TRBV4-1 to TRBJ2-1; 11 bases are shared with TRBD2. CDR1 is MGHRA and CDR2 is YSYEKL in the germline V gene. There are 15 residues in the CDR3. The junction had 7 bases not matched to a gene; V was cut back by 3 bases and J by 9 bases. The CDR3 sequence is CASSHTSGSGGEQFF. CDR3 in DNA: TGCGCCAGCAGCCACACTAGCGGGAGTGGTGGTGAGCAGTTCTTC.

The J gene is TRBJ1-2, the V gene TRBV3-1, with D unclear. The V end lost 5 bases, the J end lost 6 bases, and 10 bases lay between the germline ends. This CDR3 is 12 amino acids long. The V gene's germline CDR1 is LGHDT and CDR2 YNNKEL (reference sequence). CDR3 protein: CASSFGSNGYTF. The CDR3 DNA reads TGTGCCAGCAGCTTCGGTTCTAATGGCTACACCTTC. The full variable domain, in which reference TRBV3-1 and TRBJ1-2 provide the parts outside the CDR3, is DTAVSQTPKYLVTQMGNDKSIKCEQNLGHDTMYWYKQDSKKFLKIMFSYNNKELIINETVPNRFSPKSPDKAHLNLHINSLELGDSAVYFCASSFGSNGYTFGSGTRLTVV.

The V and J genes are TRBV12-3 or TRBV12-4 and TRBJ2-3, with 10 bases identical to TRBD2. The CDR3 is 16 residues long. V dropped 7 bases and J dropped 2; count of bases not matched to a gene: 9. CDR3: CASIKETSGFTDTQYF. The CDR3 nucleotides read TGTGCCAGCATTAAAGAGACTAGCGGGTTCACAGATACGCAGTATTTT.

This chain connects TRBV15 to TRBJ2-3; 8 bases fit TRBD2. This CDR3 has 15 amino acids. Germline loops: CDR1 LNHNV, CDR2 YYDKDF (reference sequence). V shed 5 bases, J shed 5 bases, and the junction held 9 bases outside the gene matches. CDR3 coding DNA: TGTGCCACCAGCGTCAATCGGGGGGGCCTAGATACGCAGTATTTT. As protein: CATSVNRGGLDTQYF.

This clonotype was seen a few times. J is TRBJ2-1 and V is TRBV25-1; 7 bases agree with TRBD1. CDR3 length: 11 amino acids. The V gene end was trimmed by 10 bases and the J gene end by 9 bases; junction bases not matched to a gene: 6. Germline V gene lookup returns CDR1 MGHDK and CDR2 SYGVNS. CDR3 coding DNA: TGTGCCATCTGGACAGGCCGTGAGCAGTTCTTC. Amino acids: CAIWTGREQFF.

This clonotype has only a few counts. The J gene is TRBJ1-5, the V gene TRBV28, with unresolved D. The CDR3 is 15 amino acids. V lost 7 bases, J lost 5 bases, and 18 bases lay in between. Germline V gene lookup returns CDR1 MDHEN and CDR2 SYDVKM. CDR3 DNA sequence: TGTGCCAGCACCAGCGCAGACGGAGCCTATCAGCCCCAGCATTTT. This encodes CASTSADGAYQPQHF. The whole variable domain, remainder taken from reference TRBV28 and TRBJ1-5, is DVKVTQSSRYLVKRTGEKVFLECVQDMDHENMFWYRQDPGLGLRLIYFSYDVKMKEKGDIPEGYSVSREKKERFSLILESASTNQTSMYLCASTSADGAYQPQHFGDGTRLSIL.

With regard to this clonotype: A much larger clone lies a single base off, so this may be a read error. The rearrangement uses TRBV20-1 and TRBJ2-1, with TRBD2 matching 8 bases. The J call may be mistaken, given a closer DNA end match to TRBJ2-7. Germline V gene data show CDR1 as DFQATT and CDR2 as SNEGSKA (reference sequence). The CDR3 loop spans 16 amino acids. In DNA, the CDR3 is TGCAGTGCTAGAACAGCGGGGGCTGGCTCCTACAATGAGCAGTACTTC. Protein sequence: CSARTAGAGSYNEQYF.

This clonotype was seen only a few times. The V call is TRBV18, the J call TRBJ2-7, with 11 bases that match TRBD1. Trimming took 4 bases from V and 3 from J; bases not matched to a gene: 2. Germline assignment: CDR1 KGHSH and CDR2 LQKENI. The CDR3 is 14 residues long. CDR3 coding DNA: TGTGCCAGCTCACTGGACAGGGGGCTCTACGAGCAGTACTTC. This codes for CASSLDRGLYEQYF. Using reference TRBV18 and TRBJ2-7 for the parts outside the CDR3, the full variable domain is NAGVMQNPRHLVRRRGQEARLRCSPMKGHSHVYWYRQLPEEGLKFMVYLQKENIIDESGMPKERFSAEFPKEGPSILRIQQVVRGDSAAYFCASSLDRGLYEQYFGPGTRLTVT.

The chain combines TRBV7-2 with TRBJ1-2, with D unresolved. V was shortened by 3 bases and J by 5 bases, with 19 bases between the two germline ends. Germline lookup yields CDR1 SGHTA and CDR2 FQGNSA. This CDR3 spans 16 amino acids. This CDR3 is CASSFNARPMGYGYTF. CDR3 coding DNA: TGTGCCAGCAGCTTCAACGCTAGGCCCATGGGGTATGGCTACACCTTC.

The chain carries TRBV7-2 and TRBJ2-1; D unclear. The CDR3 loop spans 14 amino acids. Trimming left V 2 bases short and J 5 bases short, with 10 bases between. Looked up from germline, CDR1 is SGHTA and CDR2 is FQGNSA. The CDR3 bases are TGTGCCAGCAGCTTAAAGAACAGCAACAATGAGCAGTTCTTC. The encoded protein is CASSLKNSNNEQFF. The entire variable domain, with the rest obtained from reference TRBV7-2 and TRBJ2-1, is as follows: GAGVSQSPSNKVTEKGKDVELRCDPISGHTALYWYRQSLGQGLEFLIYFQGNSAPDKSGLPSDRFSAERTGGSVSTLTIQRTQQEDSAVYLCASSLKNSNNEQFFGPGTRLTVL.

The chain joins TRBV2 to TRBJ2-3, with 7 bases identical to TRBD1. The length of the CDR3 is 16 residues. V was pared by 5 bases and J by 4 bases, with 12 bases of the junction left unmatched. The germline CDR1 and CDR2 sequences are SNHLY and FYNNEI. CDR3 coding DNA: TGTGCCAGCAGTCATCAGCGAGGGGACAGCGCAGATACGCAGTATTTT. It translates to CASSHQRGDSADTQYF.

The gene calls are TRBV6-1 and TRBJ2-1, with TRBD2 matching over 14 bases. Germline CDR1 is MNHNS and CDR2 is SASEGT. V lost 4 bases and J lost 5; bases outside the gene matches: 1. The CDR3 has 15 residues. The CDR3 DNA sequence: TGTGCCAGCAGTGGACTAGCGGGAGGGCACAATGAGCAGTTCTTC. Protein: CASSGLAGGHNEQFF.